Below, one TCR beta chain is given with its context. The data were obtained in a study of blood T cell repertoires in COVID-19. Profiled with immunoSEQ multiplex PCR; TCRdb holds only in-frame clones, not every one. The sample shows about 34,000 clones, 75% to 80% of them seen only once. The clonotype was recovered from a human donor in a cohort sampled during active COVID-19. Input material: peripheral blood.

CDR3 sequence (DNA): TGTGCCAGCAGCTCGGGACAAAGACAAGAGACCCAGTACTTC. It translates to CASSSGQRQETQYF. V gene TRBV11-3 combines with J gene TRBJ2-5, with D tentatively TRBD1 (6 bases). This CDR3 is built from 14 residues. Germline V CDR1 and CDR2: SGHNT, YENEEA. Between the trimmed V and J ends, which lost 4 bases and 2 bases, there was a span of 11 bases.